The 21 T cell receptor beta chains listed next were all sequenced from one sample in a study of T-cell memory formation after mild COVID-19 (dated by TCRdb to the early 2020s). Library preparation was by 5' RACE. The reads were generated on an Illumina NovaSeq 6000. TCRdb ran its own pipeline on the public reads, namely fastp trimming at Q25 and MiXCR clone calling, and kept in-frame beta chains. Every entry covers one CDR3 protein and lists the most common genes and DNA from its rows. The sample data list under 550,000 distinct CDR3 sequences, and over 15% of these were observed just once. The ten largest clones capture roughly 12% of the sample. Sequenced: PBMCs or a T cell subset sorted from them (not recorded which). The origin of the receptors is an adult woman who had mild COVID-19 (a few samples of this study predate the infection). The sample titles of this study are shuffled in the database, so cell type and time point are left out; the donor was told from shared clones.

This clonotype has at least ten counts. The chain couples TRBV6-2 or TRBV6-3 to TRBJ2-6; TRBD1 or TRBD2 may be the D gene (5 bases each). The V end was cut by 10 bases, the J end by 2 bases, with 12 bases between. CDR1 is MNHEY and CDR2 is SVGEGT in the germline V gene. The CDR3 length is 14 residues. The DNA of the CDR3 is TGTGCCACAAGAAGAGGGGCTGGGGCCAACGTCCTGACTTTC. Amino acids: CATRRGAGANVLTF.

There are a few counts of this clonotype. The chain links TRBV7-9 to TRBJ2-5; possible D gene TRBD2, 7 bases. Trimming removed 2 bases at V and 8 bases at J, with 18 bases between. CDR3 length: 15 residues. Looked up from germline, CDR1 is SEHNR and CDR2 is FQNEAQ (reference sequence). In nucleotides, the CDR3 is TGTGCCAGCAGCTTATGGGGGGGACCGGGACAAACCCAGTACTTC. Translation gives CASSLWGGPGQTQYF.

A few counts support this clonotype. V is TRBV5-1 and J is TRBJ1-1; 10 bases line up with TRBD1. Per germline, CDR1 SGHRS and CDR2 YFSETQ. With V trimmed by 5 bases and J by 10 bases, 14 bases remained unmatched. CDR3 length equals 15 residues. In nucleotides, the CDR3 is TGCGCCAGCAGGTTAGAGGGACAGGGGACTTTTGCAGCTTTCTTT. Amino acids: CASRLEGQGTFAAFF.

Remarks on this clonotype: This CDR3 fails to terminate in the conserved phenylalanine or tryptophan, so it likely reflects a read error. It is unclear where the CDR3 begins or ends on the DNA, so no DNA is shown, and the CDR3 is as TCRdb lists it. V usage is TRBV4-3 and J usage is TRBJ2-4; the D segment call TRBD2 is taken from the table without a DNA check. Germline CDR1 reads LGHNA; CDR2 reads YSLEER. The CDR3 spans 11 amino acids, including both terminal residues. CDR3 loop: CASSQDGSGRV.

CDR3 loop: CASSSTGVDQPQHF. CDR3 coding DNA: TGCGCCAGCAGCTCAACAGGGGTGGATCAGCCCCAGCATTTT. This sequence joins TRBV5-1 and TRBJ1-5; 7 bases align to TRBD1. This CDR3 has 14 residues. Germline CDR1 is SGHRS and CDR2 is YFSETQ. J was trimmed by 5 bases and V by 3 bases; bases with no gene match: 5.

The CDR3 region is CAWTSGGAPDTQYF. The CDR3 DNA is TGTGCCTGGACGAGCGGGGGGGCACCAGATACGCAGTATTTT. V gene TRBV30 combines with J gene TRBJ2-3; 10 bases match TRBD2. V lost 4 bases and J lost 4; bases outside the gene matches: 5. The germline V gene has CDR1 GTSNPN and CDR2 SVGIG (reference sequence). This CDR3 has 14 amino acids.

In the case of this clonotype: A read error may account for a junction end that differs from germline. The chain recombines TRBV7-7 with TRBJ2-2, with a tentative D call TRBD2 (6 bases). The CDR3 totals 16 residues. CDR1 SSHAT and CDR2 FNYEAQ come from the germline V gene (reference sequence). CDR3 coding DNA: TGTGCTAGCAGCCCTCAAGCCGGGAGAAACACCGGGGAGCTGTTTTTT. Protein product: CASSPQAGRNTGELFF.

The chain recombines TRBV18 with TRBJ2-7, with D perhaps assigned TRBD1 or TRBD2 (6 bases each). This CDR3 has 16 residues. Per germline, CDR1 KGHSH and CDR2 LQKENI. V was pared by 5 bases and J by 7 bases, with 24 bases between. CDR3 bases: TGTGCCAGCTCATCACACCCCCCCGGGGGCCTAGGGGAGCAGTACTTC. Translated, it gives CASSSHPPGGLGEQYF.

This clonotype turned up a few times. This chain joins TRBV9 and TRBJ2-7; no reliable D call. Germline CDR1 reads SGDLS; CDR2 reads YYNGEE. The CDR3 totals 13 residues. Trimming left V 0 bases short and J 3 bases short, with 7 bases between. Written as DNA, the CDR3 is TGTGCCAGCAGCGTAGGGCCAGGCTACGAGCAGTACTTC. Translated, it gives CASSVGPGYEQYF.

This clonotype was observed a few times. The rearrangement links TRBV18 to TRBJ2-7; D is perhaps TRBD1 (6 bases). The CDR3 loop spans 13 amino acids. V was pared by 0 bases and J by 6 bases, with 9 bases between. Per the germline V gene, CDR1 is KGHSH and CDR2 is LQKENI. The CDR3 coding sequence is TGTGCCAGCTCACCACCGGGGGCATCCGAGCAGTACTTC. Its protein product is CASSPPGASEQYF.

The rearrangement uses TRBV5-6 and TRBJ1-1; D call uncertain. This CDR3 has 15 residues. Trimming took 3 bases from V and 1 from J, leaving 13 bases between them. Germline V gene data show CDR1 as SGHDT and CDR2 as YYEEEE. The CDR3 nucleotides are TGTGCCAGCAGCTGGGGAAGGAATTCGAACACTGAAGCTTTCTTT. Protein: CASSWGRNSNTEAFF. Looking up the rest from reference TRBV5-6 and TRBJ1-1 gives the full variable domain: DAGVTQSPTHLIKTRGQQVTLRCSPKSGHDTVSWYQQALGQGPQFIFQYYEEEERQRGNFPDRFSGHQFPNYSSELNVNALLLGDSALYLCASSWGRNSNTEAFFGQGTRLTVV.

This clonotype was seen a few times. This rearrangement joins TRBV5-1 to TRBJ2-5; the D gene is possibly TRBD2 (6 bases). Trimming removed 0 bases from V and 3 bases from J, with 12 bases in between. CDR1 SGHRS and CDR2 YFSETQ come from the germline V gene. The CDR3 is 15 amino acids. The CDR3 is CASSLDLGREETQYF. Written as DNA, the CDR3 is TGCGCCAGCAGCTTGGATCTCGGGAGAGAAGAGACCCAGTACTTC. Full variable domain (rest looked up from reference TRBV5-1 and TRBJ2-5): KAGVTQTPRYLIKTRGQQVTLSCSPISGHRSVSWYQQTPGQGLQFLFEYFSETQRNKGNFPGRFSGRQFSNSRSEMNVSTLELGDSALYLCASSLDLGREETQYFGPGTRLLVL.

This rearrangement joins TRBV18 to TRBJ1-2; 8 nucleotides agree with TRBD1. The CDR3 loop spans 19 amino acids. The ends lost 1 base at V and 8 bases at J; junction bases unmatched: 21. Germline-derived CDR1 and CDR2 are KGHSH and LQKENI. The CDR3 region is CASSPLPGQGQHDASGYTF. Written as DNA, the CDR3 is TGTGCCAGCTCACCACTGCCCGGACAGGGTCAGCATGATGCGTCGGGCTACACCTTC.

This clonotype appeared a few times. The CDR3, as DNA: TGTGCCACCAGCCGAAACCGGGACAGTCACAATGAGCAGTTCTTC. Translation: CATSRNRDSHNEQFF. The V gene is TRBV24-1, the J gene TRBJ2-1; the match to TRBD1 covers 7 bases. This CDR3 is built from 15 residues. Germline V CDR1 and CDR2: KGHDR, SFDVKD. Trimming took 7 bases from V and 5 from J; bases not matched to a gene: 10.

The chain uses TRBV9 and TRBJ1-4; D ambiguous. V lost 3 bases to trimming and J lost 0 bases, with 12 bases between them. The CDR3 sequence is 16 residues long. CDR1 is SGDLS and CDR2 is YYNGEE in the germline V gene. The CDR3 nucleotides read TGTGCCAGCAGCGAAGAACCAGCGGCAACTAATGAAAAACTGTTTTTT. Its protein is CASSEEPAATNEKLFF.

In this sample, this clonotype turned up a few times. The rearrangement links TRBV20-1 to TRBJ2-3, with D uncertain. With 2 bases removed from V and 0 bases from J, the gap between germline ends came to 12 bases. The CDR3 has 15 amino acids. Germline V gives CDR1 DFQATT, CDR2 SNEGSKA (reference sequence). CDR3 region: CSARSLTLSTDTQYF. For the CDR3, the DNA is TGCAGTGCTAGATCCCTAACCCTTAGCACAGATACGCAGTATTTT.

J is TRBJ2-5 and V is TRBV14; TRBD2 agrees at 9 bases. There are 18 residues in the CDR3. V shed 0 bases and J 4 bases; nucleotides not matched to a gene: 12. The germline V gene has CDR1 SGHDN and CDR2 FVKESK. The CDR3 coding sequence is TGTGCCAGCAGCCAAGATTGGCGGGAGGGCCCTCACGGAGAGACCCAGTACTTC. Protein product: CASSQDWREGPHGETQYF.

The chain couples TRBV12-3 or TRBV12-4 to TRBJ1-5; 7 nucleotides align to TRBD1. This CDR3 has 16 amino acids. The V gene end was trimmed by 0 bases and the J gene end by 4 bases; junction bases not matched to a gene: 6. The CDR3 is CASSLALQGMNQPQHF. CDR3 DNA sequence: TGTGCCAGCAGTTTAGCGTTACAGGGGATGAATCAGCCCCAGCATTTT.

The genes are TRBV7-9 and TRBJ2-7; the match to TRBD1 covers 7 bases. The CDR3 consists of 17 residues. CDR1 is SEHNR and CDR2 is FQNEAQ in the germline V gene (reference sequence). V trimming: 5 bases; J trimming: 3 bases; junction bases outside the gene matches: 16. CDR3 coding DNA: TGTGCCAGCAGCCCCGAAATTATCCGGGACAGCTTCTACGAGCAGTACTTC. This encodes CASSPEIIRDSFYEQYF.

This clonotype was observed a handful of times. CDR3 bases: TGTGCCAGCAGTTTGACTCCCGATAACACTGAAGCTTTCTTT. It translates to CASSLTPDNTEAFF. The chain carries TRBV12-3 or TRBV12-4 and TRBJ1-1, with D unresolved. The CDR3 is 14 residues long. Trimming took 3 bases from V and 2 from J, leaving 10 bases between them.

The chain is built from TRBV28 and TRBJ2-5, with TRBD2 matching over 10 bases. Losses at the gene ends were 6 bases for V and 2 bases for J; bases not matched to a gene: 6. CDR1 MDHEN and CDR2 SYDVKM come from the germline V gene. The CDR3 covers 15 residues. In DNA, the CDR3 is TGTGCCAGCAGAATAGCGGGGGGTCCTCAAGAGACCCAGTACTTC. Residues: CASRIAGGPQETQYF.